This T cell receptor (beta chain) was sequenced in a study of cytomegalovirus exposure and HLA in healthy donors. The V gene's germline CDR1 is MNHEY and CDR2 SVGAGI. The CDR3 totals 14 residues. The ends were cut back, 2 bases at V and 2 bases at J, with 7 bases in the middle. This PCR relied on a set of 60 Vbeta primers and 13 Jbeta primers. The repertoire was sequenced with immunoSEQ multiplex PCR; TCRdb's copy has only in-frame clones and lacks some. The top ten clones hold 1.5% to 2% of a sample with roughly 220,000 clones, 65% to 85% of them seen once. This chain joins TRBV6-5 and TRBJ1-5; no firm D call. Sequenced input: PBMCs. The TCR comes from a man aged 45-65 years in good health and CMV-seronegative. The CDR3 here is CASSYQLGNQPQHF. The CDR3 DNA reads as TGTGCCAGCAGTTACCAACTAGGCAATCAGCCCCAGCATTTT.